The 23 T cell receptor beta chains listed next were all sequenced from one sample in a study of neurological immune-mediated disorders (dated by TCRdb to between 2019 and 2020). The method was 5' RACE. The instrument given in TCRdb is Illumina HiSeq 2500. Using fastp at Q25 and MiXCR, TCRdb reprocessed the public reads and kept productive beta chains. Rows with one shared CDR3 protein collapse into an entry with the most common genes and DNA. The sample table shows tens of thousands of distinct CDR3 sequences, and roughly 15% are seen once. The top ten clones comprise 4.6% of the sample. The sample's time point, from its label and the paper: longitudinal time-point 1 (baseline). The specimen was PBMCs. Receptors originate from a female donor with HTLV-1-associated myelopathy (HAM/TSP).

This clonotype was seen many times. V gene TRBV12-3 or TRBV12-4 combines with J gene TRBJ2-3; 11 bases fit TRBD1. J gave up 0 bases and V 2 bases, and 1 base lay outside the gene matches. CDR3 size: 16 residues. The CDR3 spells CASSLRDRGSTDTQYF. The CDR3 coding sequence is TGTGCCAGCAGTTTAAGGGACAGGGGGAGCACAGATACGCAGTATTTT.

This clonotype was counted ten times or more. CDR3 sequence reads: CASSTTSGAAKYNEQFF. The DNA for the CDR3 is TGCGCCAGCAGCACAACTAGCGGGGCGGCGAAATACAATGAGCAGTTCTTC. The V gene is TRBV5-1, the J gene TRBJ2-1; TRBD2 matches at 10 bases. The V gene end was trimmed by 4 bases and the J gene end by 4 bases; junction bases not matched to a gene: 11. Germline V gene lookup returns CDR1 SGHRS and CDR2 YFSETQ. This CDR3 comprises 17 residues.

In this sample, this clonotype turned up many times. The chain employs TRBV12-3 or TRBV12-4 and TRBJ1-3; D might be TRBD1 (6 bases). With 0 bases removed from V and 4 bases from J, the gap between germline ends came to 13 bases. The CDR3 is 16 residues long. In DNA form, the CDR3 reads TGTGCCAGCAGTTTAGCCGGTTCAGGGGTGGGAAACACCATATATTTT. It encodes CASSLAGSGVGNTIYF.

This clonotype has a handful of counts. The chain is built from TRBV25-1 and TRBJ1-2; D might be TRBD1 (6 bases). Trimming took 2 bases from V and 4 from J, leaving 8 bases between them. Germline V gene lookup returns CDR1 MGHDK and CDR2 SYGVNS. This CDR3 has 13 residues. CDR3 in DNA: TGTGCCAGCAGTGAACCAGGGGCCTATGGCTACACCTTC. The encoded protein is CASSEPGAYGYTF.

The V call is TRBV25-1, the J call TRBJ2-1; D could derive from TRBD1 or TRBD2 (7 bases each). Looked up from germline, CDR1 is MGHDK and CDR2 is SYGVNS. This CDR3 spans 15 amino acids. Trimming removed 2 bases at V and 9 bases at J, with 17 bases between. In DNA, the CDR3 is TGTGCCAGCAGTGAAGGGGGGGCAGGGGGGCCTGAGCAGTTCTTC. This translates into CASSEGGAGGPEQFF.

This chain uses TRBV28 with TRBJ2-7; unclear D gene. The CDR3 runs 14 residues. V gave up 6 bases and J gave up 6 bases, with 18 bases separating them. The germline CDR1 and CDR2 sequences are MDHEN and SYDVKM. The CDR3 DNA sequence: TGTGCCAGCAGCCTAATCTTAACAGTAACCGAGCAGTACTTC. It codes for CASSLILTVTEQYF.

This clonotype appeared a few times. This rearrangement joins TRBV5-1 to TRBJ2-6; tentative D call: TRBD1 (6 bases). Germline V gives CDR1 SGHRS, CDR2 YFSETQ. This CDR3 comprises 15 residues. The ends were cut back, 2 bases at V and 0 bases at J, with 6 bases in the middle. The CDR3 loop reads CASSLGGSGANVLTF. The CDR3 DNA follows: TGCGCCAGCAGCTTAGGGGGCTCTGGGGCCAACGTCCTGACTTTC.

This clonotype was recorded many times. The V and J genes are TRBV7-2 and TRBJ2-1; 13 bases match TRBD2. The ends lost 6 bases at V and 1 base at J; junction bases unmatched: 6. Per germline, CDR1 SGHTA and CDR2 FQGNSA. The CDR3 totals 17 residues. The CDR3, as DNA: TGTGCCAGCAGACGCGGACTAGCGGGGGTTTCCTACAATGAGCAGTTCTTC. This encodes CASRRGLAGVSYNEQFF.

This clonotype was counted at least ten times. The chain has TRBV20-1 and TRBJ1-6, with D possibly TRBD1 on 5 matching bases. V lost 3 bases, J lost 9 bases, and 21 bases lay in between. Germline V gives CDR1 DFQATT, CDR2 SNEGSKA (reference sequence). The CDR3 sequence is 16 residues long. The chain's CDR3 is CSARDQLGGGFSPLHF. The CDR3 DNA follows: TGCAGTGCTAGGGACCAGTTGGGCGGGGGGTTTTCACCCCTCCACTTT.

This clonotype was seen many times. This chain uses TRBV12-3 or TRBV12-4 with TRBJ2-1, with a possible D match to TRBD1 (6 bases). This CDR3 is 12 amino acids long. V shed 5 bases and J shed 9 bases, with 11 bases lying between them. This chain's CDR3 is CASSQGWAEQFF. The CDR3 coding sequence is TGTGCCAGCAGTCAGGGGTGGGCTGAGCAGTTCTTC.

This clonotype was seen many times. The CDR3, as DNA: TGTGCCAGCAGCTTGGGACAGGGATTCGAGCAGTACTTC. The encoded protein is CASSLGQGFEQYF. V and J are TRBV7-8 and TRBJ2-7; 9 nucleotides agree with TRBD1. The CDR3 sequence is 13 residues long. CDR1 is SGHVS, CDR2 FQNEAQ, per germline. V shed 3 bases and J 6 bases; nucleotides not matched to a gene: 3.

A few counts support this clonotype. The gene calls are TRBV18 and TRBJ2-7; D gene uncertain. Germline V gene data show CDR1 as KGHSH and CDR2 as LQKENI. The V end lost 3 bases, the J end lost 2 bases, and 14 bases lay between the germline ends. The CDR3 has 15 amino acids. CDR3: CASSPARSKTYEQYF. The CDR3 DNA follows: TGTGCCAGCTCACCGGCCAGGAGTAAGACCTACGAGCAGTACTTC.

This clonotype was counted ten times or more. The chain has TRBV7-9 and TRBJ2-7, with 8 bases matching TRBD2. Trimming at V came to 4 bases and at J to 4 bases, leaving 6 bases not matched to a gene. Germline V gene lookup returns CDR1 SEHNR and CDR2 FQNEAQ (reference sequence). The CDR3 totals 14 residues. CDR3 sequence (DNA): TGTGCCAGCAGCTCCGGGGGGGCCACGTACGAGCAGTACTTC. Encoded protein: CASSSGGATYEQYF.

This clonotype was recorded at least ten times. CDR3 DNA sequence: TGTGCCAGCAGTTACGGAACTAGCGGGGGAGATTACTCCTACGAGCAGTACTTC. This encodes CASSYGTSGGDYSYEQYF. The chain has TRBV6-5 and TRBJ2-7, with 11 bases identical to TRBD2. Trimming removed 2 bases from V and 0 bases from J; junction bases left unmatched: 9. This CDR3 contains 18 residues. CDR1 MNHEY and CDR2 SVGAGI come from the germline V gene.

This clonotype was counted many times. The J gene is TRBJ2-7, the V gene TRBV20-1, with no clear D. The V gene lost 3 bases and the J gene lost 0 bases, with 12 bases spanning the gap. Germline values: CDR1 DFQATT, CDR2 SNEGSKA (reference sequence). The CDR3 is 14 residues long. The CDR3 region is CSARTDGNSYEQYF. CDR3 nucleotide sequence: TGCAGTGCTAGGACGGACGGTAACTCCTACGAGCAGTACTTC.

This clonotype has at least ten counts. The gene calls are TRBV5-1 and TRBJ2-1; the D is unclear. The germline V gene encodes CDR1 SGHRS and CDR2 YFSETQ. The CDR3 consists of 13 residues. V was shortened by 1 base and J by 5 bases, with 7 bases between the two germline ends. Here the CDR3 DNA reads TGCGCCAGCAGCTTGTGGTCTAACAATGAGCAGTTCTTC. Encoded protein: CASSLWSNNEQFF.

The CDR3 protein is CASSFRRTGGRGQYF. The CDR3 DNA is TGTGCCAGCAGCTTTCGTCGGACAGGGGGCAGGGGGCAGTACTTC. The chain recombines TRBV5-6 with TRBJ2-7, with 11 bases that match TRBD1. Germline assignment: CDR1 SGHDT and CDR2 YYEEEE. The CDR3 totals 15 residues. With V trimmed by 2 bases and J by 9 bases, 10 bases remained unmatched.

This clonotype was detected a few times. The chain uses TRBV12-3 or TRBV12-4 and TRBJ1-1; 7 bases agree with TRBD1. Trimming took 6 bases from V and 5 from J; bases not matched to a gene: 9. The CDR3 length is 14 residues. CDR3 sequence: CASSPQGGLTEAFF. The CDR3 region has the DNA TGTGCCAGCAGCCCCCAGGGGGGATTGACTGAAGCTTTCTTT.

This clonotype came up many times. V and J are TRBV5-1 and TRBJ2-3; TRBD1 is a possible D gene (5 bases). V lost 0 bases and J 4 bases, leaving 12 bases between the germline ends. CDR3 length: 15 residues. Germline CDR1 and CDR2: SGHRS and YFSETQ. In nucleotides, the CDR3 is TGCGCCAGCAGCTTGGGGTCGACAGTCCCAGATACGCAGTATTTT. It translates to CASSLGSTVPDTQYF. The full variable domain, completed using reference TRBV5-1 and TRBJ2-3, is KAGVTQTPRYLIKTRGQQVTLSCSPISGHRSVSWYQQTPGQGLQFLFEYFSETQRNKGNFPGRFSGRQFSNSRSEMNVSTLELGDSALYLCASSLGSTVPDTQYFGPGTRLTVL.

This clonotype was recorded at least ten times. The chain combines TRBV28 with TRBJ2-7; 8 nucleotides match TRBD1. There are 16 residues in the CDR3. The germline V gene encodes CDR1 MDHEN and CDR2 SYDVKM. J lost 0 bases, V lost 6 bases, and 10 bases had no gene match. CDR3 in DNA: TGTGCCAGCAGAAGAATGACAGGGGACCACTCCTACGAGCAGTACTTC. Its translation is CASRRMTGDHSYEQYF. The complete variable domain, with remaining parts taken from reference TRBV28 and TRBJ2-7, reads DVKVTQSSRYLVKRTGEKVFLECVQDMDHENMFWYRQDPGLGLRLIYFSYDVKMKEKGDIPEGYSVSREKKERFSLILESASTNQTSMYLCASRRMTGDHSYEQYFGPGTRLTVT.

There are a few counts of this clonotype. The rearrangement joins TRBV5-5 to TRBJ2-3; tentatively, D is TRBD2 (7 bases). The ends were cut back, 1 base at V and 4 bases at J, with 10 bases in the middle. The CDR3 runs 14 residues. Germline V CDR1 and CDR2: SGHKS, YYEKEE (reference sequence). The CDR3 nucleotides are TGTGCCAGCAGCTTGCGGGGGGCGGCAGATACGCAGTATTTT. Its protein is CASSLRGAADTQYF.

This clonotype occurred many times. V gene TRBV20-1 combines with J gene TRBJ2-7; tentatively, D is TRBD2 (6 bases). Germline CDR1 is DFQATT and CDR2 is SNEGSKA (reference sequence). Deletions cut 5 bases from V and 3 bases from J, with 14 bases between. CDR3 size: 13 residues. Here the CDR3 DNA reads TGCAGTGCTTACCGAGGAGGGAGCTACGAGCAGTACTTC. The encoded protein is CSAYRGGSYEQYF.

This clonotype has ten or more counts. The rearrangement links TRBV10-3 to TRBJ2-3; D not certain. The ends were cut back, 5 bases at V and 2 bases at J, with 8 bases in the middle. The germline gives CDR1 ENHRY, CDR2 SYGVKD. The CDR3 length is 13 residues. The CDR3 reads CAISPMPTDTQYF. DNA for the CDR3: TGTGCCATCAGTCCGATGCCCACAGATACGCAGTATTTT.